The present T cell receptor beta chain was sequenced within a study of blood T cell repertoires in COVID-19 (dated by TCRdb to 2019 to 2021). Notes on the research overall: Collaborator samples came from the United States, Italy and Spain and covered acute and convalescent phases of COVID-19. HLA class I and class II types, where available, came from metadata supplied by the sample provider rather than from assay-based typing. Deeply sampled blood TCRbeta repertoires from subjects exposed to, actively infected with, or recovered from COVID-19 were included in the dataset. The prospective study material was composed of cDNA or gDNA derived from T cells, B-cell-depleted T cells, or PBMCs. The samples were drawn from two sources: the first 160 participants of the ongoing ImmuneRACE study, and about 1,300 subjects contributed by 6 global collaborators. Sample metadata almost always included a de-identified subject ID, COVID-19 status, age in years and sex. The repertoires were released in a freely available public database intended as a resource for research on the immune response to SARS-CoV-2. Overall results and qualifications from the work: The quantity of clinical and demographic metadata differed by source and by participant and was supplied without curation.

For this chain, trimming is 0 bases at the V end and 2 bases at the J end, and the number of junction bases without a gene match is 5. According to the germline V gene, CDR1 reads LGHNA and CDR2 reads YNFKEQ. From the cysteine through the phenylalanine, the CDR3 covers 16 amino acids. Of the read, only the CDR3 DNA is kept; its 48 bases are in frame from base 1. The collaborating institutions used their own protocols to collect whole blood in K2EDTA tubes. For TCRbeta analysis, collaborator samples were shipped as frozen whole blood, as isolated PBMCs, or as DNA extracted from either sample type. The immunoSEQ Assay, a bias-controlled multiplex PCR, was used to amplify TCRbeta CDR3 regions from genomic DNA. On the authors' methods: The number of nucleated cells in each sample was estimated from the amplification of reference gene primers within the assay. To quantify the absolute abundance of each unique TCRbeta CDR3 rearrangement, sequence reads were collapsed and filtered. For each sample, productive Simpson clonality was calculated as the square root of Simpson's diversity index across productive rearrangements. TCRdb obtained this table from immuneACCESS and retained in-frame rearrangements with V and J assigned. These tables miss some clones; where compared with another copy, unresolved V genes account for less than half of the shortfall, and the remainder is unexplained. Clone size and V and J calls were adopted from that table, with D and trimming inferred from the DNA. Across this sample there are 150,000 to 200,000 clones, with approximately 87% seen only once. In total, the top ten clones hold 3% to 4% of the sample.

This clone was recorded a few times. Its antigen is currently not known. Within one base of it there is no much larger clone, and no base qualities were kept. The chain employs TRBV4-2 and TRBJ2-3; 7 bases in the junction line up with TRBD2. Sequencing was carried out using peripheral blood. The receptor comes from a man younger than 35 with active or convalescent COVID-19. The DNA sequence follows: TGTGCCAGCAGCCAAGATAATAAGCGGGACACAGATACGCAGTATTTT. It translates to CASSQDNKRDTDTQYF.